This TCR beta chain emerged from a study of CD8 T cells in Susac syndrome. Study-level background: The sequenced Susac syndrome patients comprised five or six with active disease and roughly eight in remission.

Diagnostic criteria for definite or probable disease, in their recently defined form, were met by the patients with Susac syndrome. RNA totalling 0.5 to 1 ug underwent reverse transcription with random hexamers. A single record per CDR3 protein comes from TCRdb applying MiXCR to the immunoSEQ multiplex PCR reads. This sample has 170,000 or so distinct CDR3 sequences; about 93% occur once, and the top ten carry 0.09% to 0.1%. The receptor comes from a human donor with Susac syndrome. The sample consisted of CD4+ T cells from PBMCs.

The chain's CDR3 is CASRFGSGGVVGDTQYF. The DNA of the CDR3 is TGTGCCAGCAGGTTTGGTAGCGGGGGGGTTGTCGGTGATACGCAGTATTTT. The chain has TRBV2 and TRBJ2-3; 11 nucleotides line up with TRBD2. V lost 6 bases to trimming and J lost 6 bases; unmatched junction nucleotides: 14. The CDR3 consists of 17 residues. Germline CDR1 reads SNHLY; CDR2 reads FYNNEI.